Described below is a single TCR beta chain sequence and its context. As originally analysed: Estimation of nucleated cell counts was performed using reference gene primer amplification. Assay used: immunoSEQ multiplex PCR; TCRdb lists only in-frame clones, some missing. For V, J and clone size, that table is used; D and trimming come from the DNA. This table holds about 62,000 clones, about 75% found once. This specimen belongs to a study of blood T cell repertoires in COVID-19. This TCR came from a woman in her sixties or seventies who had been exposed to COVID-19. The sample consisted of PBMCs or T cells enriched from blood (not recorded which).

The CDR3, as DNA: TGCGCCAGCAGTGAGATCAAGAACACTGAAGCTTTCTTT. Its protein product is CASSEIKNTEAFF. The chain combines TRBV10-2 with TRBJ1-1, with unresolved D. In germline, CDR1 is WSHSY, CDR2 SAAADI. Trimming shortened V by 2 bases and J by 1 base, and 5 bases separated the two germline ends. The CDR3 loop spans 13 amino acids.